The clone carrying this T cell receptor (beta chain) was seen at least ten times. No antigen is known for it. TCRdb recomputed calls from the 5' RACE reads with MiXCR, one row per CDR3 protein. The sample holds about 57,000 distinct CDR3 sequences, roughly an eighth seen once. Germline V gene sequence: CDR1 SEHNR, CDR2 FQNEAQ (reference sequence). The V end was cut by 1 base, the J end by 2 bases, with 9 bases between. CDR3 length: 14 amino acids. The data are from a study of T-cell memory formation after mild COVID-19. General study points: Mainly CM and EM harbored the contracting CD4+ clones; mainly EMRA harbored the CD8+ ones. Researchers found some responding clones in pre-infection memory, a sign that cross-reactive memory joined.

The chain uses TRBV7-9 and TRBJ2-7; no firm D call. The receptor was isolated from a young man who had mild COVID-19 (a few samples of this study predate the infection). Cell type and time point are not known. Sequences were obtained from PBMCs or a T cell subset sorted from them (not recorded which). As DNA, the CDR3 is TGTGCCAGCAGCTTAGTCTGGCGAACCTACGAGCAGTACTTC. It encodes CASSLVWRTYEQYF.